The rows below give T cell receptor beta chains drawn from one sample of a study of T cells of healthy individuals. Via MiXCR, TCRdb re-called the 5' RACE reads, giving one row per CDR3 protein. The sample contains more than 85,000 distinct CDR3 sequences, approximately 15% of which appear only once. The source is a human donor in good health. CDR3s include the opening cysteine and the closing phenylalanine or tryptophan. The D gene is left open where the match is weak. Size tells how often a clone was seen (once, few, many) or the class of an expanded clone, and some rows leave it out.

14	.	TRBV10-3	TRBJ2-1	.	CAIRQGYSYNEQFF	TGTGCCATCAGGCAGGGGTATTCCTACAATGAGCAGTTCTTC
15	many	TRBV28	TRBJ2-5	.	CASSPPGDSKETQYF	TGTGCCAGCAGCCCCCCGGGCGACAGTAAAGAGACCCAGTACTTC
15	many	TRBV7-3	TRBJ2-1	.	CASSLRRGLYNEQFF	TGTGCCAGCAGCTTAAGGCGGGGGCTTTACAATGAGCAGTTCTTC
13	.	TRBV11-2	TRBJ2-3	.	CASSHTSTDTQYF	TGTGCCAGCAGCCATACCAGCACAGATACGCAGTATTTT
15	.	TRBV4-3	TRBJ2-7	.	CASSQEQGFGYEQYF	TGCGCCAGCAGCCAAGAACAGGGTTTCGGCTACGAGCAGTACTTC
14	few	TRBV7-2	TRBJ2-7	TRBD2	CASSPSGSTYEQYF	TGTGCCAGCAGCCCTAGCGGGAGTACCTACGAGCAGTACTTC
13	many	TRBV29-1	TRBJ2-5	.	CSVVSQNQETQYF	TGCAGCGTTGTGAGCCAAAACCAAGAGACCCAGTACTTC
14	few	TRBV4-1	TRBJ2-7	TRBD2	CASSQGTSGYEQYF	TGCGCCAGCAGCCAAGGGACTAGCGGCTACGAGCAGTACTTC
13	many	TRBV21-1	TRBJ2-7	.	CHAGDISSYEQYF	TGTCACGCGGGGGACATCTCCTCCTACGAGCAGTACTTC
15	.	TRBV6-6	TRBJ2-5	.	CASSSVDAVRETQYF	TGTGCCAGCAGTTCCGTAGACGCGGTTCGAGAGACCCAGTACTTC
14	.	TRBV7-8	TRBJ2-5	.	CASSLLEGGETQYF	TGTGCCAGCAGCTTATTGGAAGGAGGAGAGACCCAGTACTTC
16	.	TRBV7-3	TRBJ2-3	TRBD1	CASSSVGQGSTDTQYF	TGTGCCAGCAGCTCCGTGGGACAGGGTAGCACAGATACGCAGTATTTT
14	few	TRBV6-2/TRBV6-3	TRBJ1-5	.	CASTEGEETSPQHF	TGTGCCAGCACCGAGGGTGAGGAGACCTCGCCCCAGCATTTT
12	few	TRBV12-3/TRBV12-4	TRBJ1-1	.	CASSLGVTEAFF	TGTGCCAGCAGTTTGGGGGTCACTGAAGCTTTCTTT
13	many	TRBV28	TRBJ1-1	.	CASTSGAKGEAFF	TGTGCCAGCACTTCCGGAGCCAAGGGTGAAGCTTTCTTT
12	few	TRBV20-1	TRBJ1-2	.	CSAGAGKEGYTF	TGCAGTGCTGGGGCAGGGAAAGAGGGCTACACCTTC
16	.	TRBV28	TRBJ2-2	.	CASSFSRSGNTGELFF	TGTGCCAGCAGTTTTTCGAGGTCGGGAAACACCGGGGAGCTGTTTTTT
13	.	TRBV6-6	TRBJ1-4	.	CAVNTRTNEKLFF	TGTGCCGTAAACACCCGAACTAATGAAAAACTGTTTTTT
14	few	TRBV7-2	TRBJ2-4	.	CASSLYTGQNIQYF	TGTGCCAGCAGCTTATATACAGGTCAAAACATTCAGTACTTC
14	.	TRBV28	TRBJ1-5	.	CASSHNQGFQPQHF	TGTGCCAGCAGTCATAACCAGGGTTTCCAGCCCCAGCATTTT
13	.	TRBV7-6	TRBJ2-5	.	CASSPGYQETQYF	TGTGCCAGCAGCCCCGGGTACCAAGAGACCCAGTACTTC
13	few	TRBV10-3	TRBJ2-3	.	CAISEGGTDTQYF	TGTGCCATCAGTGAGGGTGGCACAGATACGCAGTATTTT
14	few	TRBV29-1	TRBJ1-3	.	CSVGKGGRGNTIYF	TGCAGCGTTGGGAAGGGGGGTCGTGGAAACACCATATATTTT
15	.	TRBV7-2	TRBJ2-7	TRBD2	CASSLRTSGPYEQYF	TGTGCCAGCAGCTTAAGGACTAGCGGGCCCTACGAGCAGTACTTC
14	many	TRBV4-2	TRBJ2-1	TRBD1	CASSRQGPYNEQFF	TGTGCCAGCAGCCGACAGGGGCCTTACAATGAGCAGTTCTTC
14	many	TRBV28	TRBJ1-3	.	CASSLDASGNTIYF	TGTGCCAGCAGTTTGGACGCCTCTGGAAACACCATATATTTT
12	few	TRBV9	TRBJ2-3	.	CASSAFTDTQYF	TGTGCCAGCAGCGCCTTCACAGATACGCAGTATTTT
18	few	TRBV7-6	TRBJ1-5	TRBD1	CASSLRTGGKTLNQPQHF	TGTGCCAGCAGCTTACGGACAGGGGGAAAAACGTTGAATCAGCCCCAGCATTTT
14	.	TRBV28	TRBJ1-5	.	CASSRTPLNQPQHF	TGTGCCAGCAGTCGGACCCCTCTCAATCAGCCCCAGCATTTT
18	.	TRBV28	TRBJ2-2	TRBD1	CASSSPEPGQGRTGELFF	TGTGCCAGCAGTTCACCGGAACCCGGACAGGGACGAACCGGGGAGCTGTTTTTT
13	few	TRBV7-3	TRBJ1-1	.	CASSFQREAEAFF	TGTGCCAGCAGCTTTCAACGGGAGGCTGAAGCTTTCTTT
12	few	TRBV11-1	TRBJ2-2	.	CASSPTSWELFF	TGTGCCAGCAGCCCCACCTCATGGGAGCTGTTTTTT
15	many	TRBV12-3/TRBV12-4	TRBJ1-4	.	CASRSREILNEKLFF	TGTGCCAGCAGAAGCAGGGAGATACTAAATGAAAAACTGTTTTTT
13	many	TRBV11-2	TRBJ2-1	TRBD1	CASSLTGYNEQFF	TGTGCCAGCAGCCTGACAGGGTACAATGAGCAGTTCTTC
19	.	TRBV9	TRBJ2-3	.	CASSAPLRGHGILADTQYF	TGTGCCAGCAGTGCACCCCTCCGGGGCCACGGGATCTTGGCAGATACGCAGTATTTT
13	.	TRBV29-1	TRBJ2-7	TRBD1	CSVELDRDYEQYF	TGCAGCGTTGAATTGGACAGGGACTACGAGCAGTACTTC
17	few	TRBV20-1	TRBJ1-2	TRBD1	CSARDRTQGAISYGYTF	TGCAGTGCTAGAGACCGAACGCAGGGGGCCATTAGCTATGGCTACACCTTC
16	.	TRBV7-3	TRBJ2-3	.	CASSPQGGFHTDTQYF	TGTGCCAGCAGCCCCCAGGGGGGTTTCCACACAGATACGCAGTATTTT
15	many	TRBV7-2	TRBJ2-5	TRBD2	CASRRAGAYQETQYF	TGTGCCAGCAGACGAGCGGGGGCGTACCAAGAGACCCAGTACTTC
14	few	TRBV6-1	TRBJ1-2	.	CASSLLGGDYGYTF	TGTGCCAGCTCCCTCCTCGGTGGGGACTATGGCTACACCTTC